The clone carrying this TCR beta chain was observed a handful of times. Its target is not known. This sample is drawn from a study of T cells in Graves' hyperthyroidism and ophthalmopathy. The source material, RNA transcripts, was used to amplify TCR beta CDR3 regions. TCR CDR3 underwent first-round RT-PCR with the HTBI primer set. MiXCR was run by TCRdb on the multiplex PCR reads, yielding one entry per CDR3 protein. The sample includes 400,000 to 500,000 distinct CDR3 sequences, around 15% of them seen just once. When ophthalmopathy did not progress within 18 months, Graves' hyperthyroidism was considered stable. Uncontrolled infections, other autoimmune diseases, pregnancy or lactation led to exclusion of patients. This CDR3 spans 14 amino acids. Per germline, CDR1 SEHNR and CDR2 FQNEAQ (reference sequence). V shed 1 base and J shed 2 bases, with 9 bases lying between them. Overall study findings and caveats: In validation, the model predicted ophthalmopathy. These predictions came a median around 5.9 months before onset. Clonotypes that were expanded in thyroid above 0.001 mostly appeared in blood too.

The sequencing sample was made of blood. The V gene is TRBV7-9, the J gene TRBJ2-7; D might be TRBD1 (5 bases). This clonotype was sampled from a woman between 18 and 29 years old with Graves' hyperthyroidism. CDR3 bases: TGTGCCAGCAGCTTAGGACAGTACCCCTACGAGCAGTACTTC. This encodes CASSLGQYPYEQYF. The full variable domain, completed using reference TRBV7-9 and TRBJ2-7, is DTGVSQNPRHKITKRGQNVTFRCDPISEHNRLYWYRQTLGQGPEFLTYFQNEAQLEKSRLLSDRFSAERPKGSFSTLEIQRTEQGDSAMYLCASSLGQYPYEQYFGPGTRLTVT.